This TCR beta chain is from a study of early T cells in non-severe SARS-CoV-2 infection. Study context: The chains were unpaired, and the sequenced material was bulk RNA from unsorted whole blood. Notes on the study in general: Reliance on VDJdb matching favored anti-spike CD8 responses; private and CD4 specificities were missed.

MiXCR was run by TCRdb on the 5' RACE reads, yielding one entry per CDR3 protein. Among 20,000 to 25,000 distinct CDR3 sequences, roughly 5.3% were seen once, and the ten largest hold roughly 4.3%. The CDR3 consists of 13 residues. Deletions cut 0 bases from V and 7 bases from J, with 12 bases between. Germline V gene data show CDR1 as DFQATT and CDR2 as SNEGSKA (reference sequence). The sample holds a few counts of this clonotype. Its matching antigen is unknown. This TCR derives from an adult who was a healthcare worker with PCR-confirmed SARS-CoV-2 infection or an uninfected control (not recorded which). Sequencing input: whole blood. The chain uses TRBV20-1 and TRBJ1-2; no firm D call. As DNA, the CDR3 is TGCAGTGCTAGAGAAGCAGGCAACGTTGGCTACACCTTC. It yields the protein CSAREAGNVGYTF.